This T cell receptor (beta chain) was sequenced in a study of long-term antiretroviral therapy in people with HIV. Looking at the study overall: The oldest samples precede the 2015 immediate-ART recommendation by about a decade.

With regard to this clone: Its antigen remains unknown.

Study-level points and caveats: Diversity measured after ART increased yet remained under transplant donor controls.

immunoSEQ v3.0 was run at survey level. Produced via immunoSEQ multiplex PCR; TCRdb's table is partial and in-frame only. This table holds tens of thousands of clones, 95% found once. Germline lookup yields CDR1 SGHTA and CDR2 FQGTGA. V trimming: 1 base; J trimming: 6 bases; junction bases outside the gene matches: 2. CDR3 length: 14 amino acids. The V and J genes are TRBV7-3 and TRBJ2-3, with 9 bases aligning to TRBD2. Sequencing used unsorted PBMCs, obtained 5.3 years after starting antiretroviral therapy. This TCR was sampled from a man between 45 and 60 years old with HIV. Here the CDR3 reads CASSLNAGGDTQYF. Written as DNA, the CDR3 is TGTGCCAGCAGCTTAAACGCGGGGGGGGATACGCAGTATTTT.